Reported below is one TCR beta chain. Regarding time point: baseline, week 1 (first vaccination visit). Treatment meaning: pre-vaccination baseline after standard-of-care therapy. This sample stems from a study of a mutant IDH1 vaccine in newly diagnosed glioma. For the study at large: The treated population exhibited a male proportion of about 62%, a female proportion of approximately 38%, and a mean age of around 40 years.

Clones were sequenced by immunoSEQ multiplex PCR, and TCRdb holds only the in-frame ones, with some missing. This table has 85,000 to 100,000 clones, just under 80% appearing once. Germline CDR1 is SNHLY and CDR2 is FYNNEI. The CDR3 is made up of 16 amino acids. Unmatched junction bases numbered 5, after V lost 6 bases and J lost 0 bases. The TCR sequence derives from a man aged 40-49 years with glioma. The sequenced sample was PBMCs, obtained from a glioma patient treated with radiotherapy, temozolomide or both. The chain has TRBV2 and TRBJ2-1, with 10 bases matching TRBD1. The CDR3 region has the DNA TGTGCCAGCAGGGACAGGGGGTCGGGCTCCTACAATGAGCAGTTCTTC. It yields the protein CASRDRGSGSYNEQFF.